These T cell receptor beta chains were read from a single sample in a study of spatial heterogeneity in lung cancer. MiXCR, run by TCRdb on the 5' RACE reads, gives a single entry per CDR3 protein. The sample includes tens of thousands of distinct CDR3 sequences, about a tenth seen only once; the top ten take about 22%. The sample was PBMCs, taken at follow-up. All receptors derive from a male donor with early-stage non-small cell lung cancer. The CDR3 runs from the conserved cysteine through the conserved F or W. The D gene is left open where the match is weak. Expanded clones are given a class, and other clones once, few, many or no size at all.

-	TRBV20-1	TRBD2	TRBJ2-3	CSARGGGGTDTQYF	TGCAGTGCTAGAGGCGGGGGGGGCACAGATACGCAGTATTTT
many	TRBV18	TRBD1	TRBJ2-7	CASSPTSGTGRSEQYF	TGTGCCAGCTCACCAACCTCCGGGACAGGGCGATCCGAGCAGTACTTC
few	TRBV5-1	-	TRBJ2-7	CASSRTPGDEQYF	TGCGCCAGCAGCCGGACACCGGGTGACGAGCAGTACTTC
few	TRBV9	-	TRBJ2-2	CASRENTGELFF	TGTGCCAGCAGAGAAAACACCGGGGAGCTGTTTTTT
few	TRBV29-1	-	TRBJ1-2	CSVYGTAYGYTF	TGCAGCGTCTACGGGACGGCCTATGGCTACACCTTC
many	TRBV28	-	TRBJ2-3	CASSFRGYSSTDTQYF	TGTGCCAGCAGTTTCCGGGGGTACTCTAGCACAGATACGCAGTATTTT
many	TRBV4-3	TRBD1	TRBJ2-1	CASSRDRGYEQFF	TGCGCCAGCAGCCGGGACAGGGGCTATGAGCAGTTCTTC
many	TRBV7-2	-	TRBJ1-2	CASSLEFDYGYTF	TGTGCCAGCAGCTTAGAGTTTGATTATGGCTACACCTTC
few	TRBV5-6	-	TRBJ2-5	CASSLTGRGQETQYF	TGTGCCAGCAGCTTGACAGGGAGGGGCCAAGAGACCCAGTACTTC
many	TRBV3-1	TRBD1	TRBJ1-1	CASSQGQGAKKVVSVPEAFF	TGTGCCAGCAGCCAAGGTCAGGGGGCCAAGAAGGTGGTTTCGGTGCCTGAAGCTTTCTTT
few	TRBV19	-	TRBJ2-5	CASSIGTSKEF	TGTGCCAGTAGTATTGGAACTAGCAAGGAGTTC
many	TRBV28	-	TRBJ2-7	CASSRSIQLDEQYF	TGTGCCAGCAGCCGATCCATACAGCTGGACGAGCAGTACTTC
-	TRBV6-2/TRBV6-3	-	TRBJ2-3	CASRNSDTQYF	TGTGCCAGCCGCAACTCAGATACGCAGTATTTT
-	TRBV3-1	-	TRBJ2-7	CASSERDTEQYF	TGTGCCAGCAGCGAAAGGGACACCGAGCAGTACTTC
many	TRBV4-2	-	TRBJ2-7	CASSRNLLYEQYF	TGTGCCAGCAGCCGCAACCTCTTGTACGAGCAGTACTTC
-	TRBV5-1	TRBD1	TRBJ2-1	CASMLTGISHNEQFF	TGCGCCAGCATGTTGACAGGGATATCCCACAATGAGCAGTTCTTC
many	TRBV5-4	-	TRBJ1-6	CASSMGGNSPLHF	TGTGCCAGCAGCATGGGGGGTAATTCACCCCTCCACTTT
many	TRBV7-2	-	TRBJ2-5	CASSSQGETQYF	TGTGCCAGCAGCTCACAAGGGGAGACCCAGTACTTC
few	TRBV28	-	TRBJ2-3	CASRGVGDDTQYF	TGTGCCAGCAGGGGGGTGGGGGACGATACGCAGTATTTT
many	TRBV5-1	-	TRBJ2-7	CASSLAGEGAISSSYEQYF	TGCGCCAGCAGCTTGGCCGGGGAGGGGGCTATCTCTAGCTCCTACGAGCAGTACTTC
medium-sized	TRBV5-4	TRBD1	TRBJ1-1	CASSFGQGDTEAFF	TGTGCCAGCAGTTTCGGACAGGGCGACACTGAAGCTTTCTTT
few	TRBV2	-	TRBJ2-1	CASSVLVEVEQFF	TGTGCCAGCAGTGTGTTGGTAGAAGTGGAGCAGTTCTTC
-	TRBV6-5	TRBD1	TRBJ2-6	CASSYERVRGLLGSGTNVLTF	TGTGCCAGCAGTTACGAGCGAGTCAGGGGGCTTCTTGGGTCTGGGACCAACGTCCTGACTTTC